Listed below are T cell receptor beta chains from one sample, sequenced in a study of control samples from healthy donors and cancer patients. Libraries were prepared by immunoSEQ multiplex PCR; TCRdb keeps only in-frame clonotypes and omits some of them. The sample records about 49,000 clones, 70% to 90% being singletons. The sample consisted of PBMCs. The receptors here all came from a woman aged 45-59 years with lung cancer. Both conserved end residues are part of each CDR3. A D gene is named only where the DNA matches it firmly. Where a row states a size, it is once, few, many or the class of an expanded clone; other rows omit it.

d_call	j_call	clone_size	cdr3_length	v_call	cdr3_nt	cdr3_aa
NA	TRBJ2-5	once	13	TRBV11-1	TGTGCCAGCAGCTTAATATCGGGAGAGACCCAGTACTTC	CASSLISGETQYF
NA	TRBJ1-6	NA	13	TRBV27	TGTGCCAGCAGCGCGGCCGAGGGTTCACCCCTCCACTTT	CASSAAEGSPLHF
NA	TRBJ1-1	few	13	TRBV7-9	TGTGCCAGCATAAGGGTGTCGGGCACTGAAGCTTTCTTT	CASIRVSGTEAFF
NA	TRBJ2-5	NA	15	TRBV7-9	TGTGCCAGTATATCGGAACAGGGATTTCAAGAGACCCAGTACTTC	CASISEQGFQETQYF
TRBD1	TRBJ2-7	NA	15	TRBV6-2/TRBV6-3	TGTGCCAGCAGTAGGAACCGGGACAGGGGGCTCGAGCAGTACTTC	CASSRNRDRGLEQYF
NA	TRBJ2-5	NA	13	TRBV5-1	TGCGCCAGCAGCTTTATCGGGGGAGAGACCCAGTACTTC	CASSFIGGETQYF
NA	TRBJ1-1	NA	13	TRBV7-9	TGTGCCAGCAGCTTACCGGGAAACACTGAAGCTTTCTTT	CASSLPGNTEAFF
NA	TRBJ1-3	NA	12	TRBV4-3	TGCGCCAGCAGCCAAGATAGAAACACCATATATTTT	CASSQDRNTIYF
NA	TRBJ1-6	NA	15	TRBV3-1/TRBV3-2	TGTGCCAGCAGCCAAGGTCGGGCAGCTAATTCACCCCTCCACTTT	CASSQGRAANSPLHF
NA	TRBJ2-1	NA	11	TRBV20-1	TGCAGTGCTAGACTATACAATGAGCAGTTCTTC	CSARLYNEQFF
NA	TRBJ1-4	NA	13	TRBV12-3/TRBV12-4	TGTGCCAGCAGCAGGCTGAACGAGGAAAAACTGTTTTTT	CASSRLNEEKLFF
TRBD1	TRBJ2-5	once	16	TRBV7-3	TGTGCCAGCAGAAAAACCGGACAGGGGGGCCAAGAGACCCAGTACTTC	CASRKTGQGGQETQYF
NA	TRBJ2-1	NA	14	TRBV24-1	TGTGCCACCAGTGATTCAACGGGCGGCGATGAGCAGTTCTTC	CATSDSTGGDEQFF
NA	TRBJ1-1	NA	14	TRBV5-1	TGCGCCAGCCACCAGGGTCTGGGGATCACTGAAGCTTTCTTT	CASHQGLGITEAFF
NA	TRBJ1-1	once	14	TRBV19	TGTGCCAGTAGTTTCGTCTTGCTGAACACTGAAGCTTTCTTT	CASSFVLLNTEAFF
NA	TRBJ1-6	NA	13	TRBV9	TGTGCCAGCAGCGTAGAGCTCGACTCACCCCTCCACTTT	CASSVELDSPLHF
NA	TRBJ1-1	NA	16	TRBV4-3	TGCGCCAGCAGCCAAGAGGAGGGAGTAGGGAACACTGAAGCTTTCTTT	CASSQEEGVGNTEAFF
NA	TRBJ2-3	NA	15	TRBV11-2	TGTGCCAGCAGCTCGCTAGCGCCCGGCACAGATACGCAGTATTTT	CASSSLAPGTDTQYF